What follows are 6 T cell receptor beta chains derived from one specimen sequenced in a study of CD8+CD57+ T cells in acquired aplastic anemia. TCR beta VDJ and CDR3 profiling used genomic DNA as template. TCRdb independently ran MiXCR on the reads; one entry per CDR3 protein. The sample yields about 130,000 distinct CDR3 sequences, 48% seen once. The sample comprised sorted CD4+, CD8+, or CD8+CD57+ T cells (not recorded which) from PBMCs. The receptors shown here come from a human donor in good health, serving as a control.

In this sample, this clonotype turned up many times. The chain recombines TRBV6-1 with TRBJ1-5; D is possibly TRBD1 (5 bases). The germline CDR1 and CDR2 sequences are MNHNS and SASEGT. This CDR3 comprises 16 residues. Trimming removed 5 bases at V and 0 bases at J, with 14 bases between. Written as DNA, the CDR3 is TGTGCCAGCAGTACCCTGACAGACCGTAGCAATCAGCCCCAGCATTTT. Translation gives CASSTLTDRSNQPQHF.

As for this clonotype: Lacking the conserved final phenylalanine or tryptophan, this CDR3 likely reflects a read error. It is unclear where the CDR3 begins or ends on the DNA, so no DNA is shown, and the CDR3 is as TCRdb lists it. J is TRBJ2-7 and V is TRBV5-6. CDR1 and CDR2 (germline): SGHDT, YYEEEE. The CDR3 totals 13 residues, both ends included. This chain's CDR3 is CASSFTQNYERYL.

This clonotype has ten or more counts. V and J are TRBV7-2 and TRBJ1-2, with D tentatively TRBD1 (6 bases). The V gene's germline CDR1 is SGHTA and CDR2 FQGNSA. The CDR3 has 15 amino acids. Between the trimmed V and J ends, which lost 5 bases and 2 bases, there was a span of 15 bases. The CDR3: CASSPGGGRNYGYTF. The CDR3 nucleotides read TGTGCCAGCAGCCCCGGGGGGGGGCGCAACTATGGCTACACCTTC.

This clonotype was seen repeatedly, ten times or more. V and J are TRBV5-1 and TRBJ1-3, with a possible D match to TRBD1 (5 bases). This CDR3 spans 15 amino acids. Between the trimmed V and J ends, which lost 4 bases and 4 bases, there was a span of 15 bases. Germline V CDR1 and CDR2: SGHRS, YFSETQ. DNA for the CDR3: TGCGCCAGCAGCCTGGAGGGACCTATAGGAAACACCATATATTTT. It specifies CASSLEGPIGNTIYF.

This clonotype was detected only a few times. This may be a read error: a much more frequent sequence differs by one nucleotide. The chain recombines TRBV20-1 with TRBJ2-3; D possibly corresponds to TRBD1 (5 bases). V was trimmed by 6 bases and J by 0 bases, leaving 16 bases between them. The CDR3 totals 15 residues. Germline V gene lookup returns CDR1 DFQATT and CDR2 SNEGSKA (reference sequence). The CDR3 spells CSAGNRKTSTDTQYF. The CDR3 DNA follows: TGCAGTGCGGGAAACAGGAAGACTAGCACAGATACGCAGTATTTT.

The chain carries TRBV10-3 and TRBJ1-1; 8 nucleotides align to TRBD1. In germline, CDR1 is ENHRY, CDR2 SYGVKD. The CDR3 runs to 14 residues. V gave up 6 bases and J gave up 5 bases; unmatched junction bases: 8. CDR3 sequence reads: CAIRLGQGDTEAFF. The DNA for the CDR3 is TGTGCCATCAGGCTCGGACAGGGCGATACTGAAGCTTTCTTT.